This T cell receptor (beta chain) appears in the sequencing data of a study of radiation and T cells in renal cell carcinoma. The overall study: Nephrectomy followed 15 Gy stereotactic body radiation by 4 weeks. The study's findings and limits: Baseline intratumoral clonotype presence is unknown without pretreatment biopsies. From baseline, blood top tumor clonotypes peaked at 2 weeks post-radiation.

V shed 4 bases and J shed 7 bases, with 10 bases lying between them. Germline values: CDR1 SGHVS, CDR2 FNYEAQ. This CDR3 is built from 12 residues. Sample time point: blood 2 weeks post-SBRT. Sample treatment: 15 Gy SBRT to primary tumor, nephrectomy 4 weeks later. The patient's renal cell carcinoma had clear cell pathology. As for this clone: The antigen is unknown.

Profiled with immunoSEQ multiplex PCR; TCRdb holds only in-frame clones, not every one. The sample has more than 150,000 clones, about 91% seen once. Sequences were derived from blood, sampled from a patient whose treatment included radiotherapy and nephrectomy. The sequence was collected from a woman between 45 and 60 years old with renal cell carcinoma. This chain joins TRBV7-6 and TRBJ1-2, with unresolved D. The CDR3 sequence: CASSSRGFGYTF. Here the CDR3 DNA reads TGTGCCAGCAGCTCCCGAGGGTTTGGCTACACCTTC.